These T cell receptor beta chains were read from a single sample in a study of blood T cell repertoires in COVID-19. Assay used: immunoSEQ multiplex PCR; TCRdb lists only in-frame clones, some missing. The repertoire consists of 57,000 or so clones, with about 85% occurring once and the leading ten covering 4.5% to 5.5%. The sample consisted of peripheral blood. The receptors shown here come from a man between 65 and 79 years old with acute or convalescent COVID-19. CDR3s include the opening cysteine and the closing phenylalanine or tryptophan. A D gene is named only where the DNA matches it firmly. Clone size is given for some rows only: seen once, a few or many times, or a class if the clone is expanded.

j_call d_call clone_size v_call cdr3_aa cdr3_nt
TRBJ2-7 NA NA TRBV29-1 CSVTEDTSSYEQYF TGCAGCGTTACCGAAGACACGAGCTCCTACGAGCAGTACTTC
TRBJ2-3 NA NA TRBV10-3 CAMSGTGGDTQYF TGTGCCATGTCCGGGACTGGGGGGGATACGCAGTATTTT
TRBJ2-1 NA once TRBV6-1 CASSEDGFTPEQFF TGTGCCAGCAGTGAAGATGGCTTCACCCCCGAGCAGTTCTTC
TRBJ2-3 TRBD2 NA TRBV3-1/TRBV3-2 CASSQDSIAGDTDTQYF TGTGCCAGCAGCCAAGATTCTATAGCGGGGGACACAGATACGCAGTATTTT
TRBJ1-2 NA NA TRBV19 CASSSRDRGHGYTF TGTGCCAGTAGTAGCCGAGACAGAGGCCATGGCTACACCTTC
TRBJ1-1 NA NA TRBV19 CASSIKVGGWPAEAFF TGTGCCAGTAGTATTAAAGTAGGCGGGTGGCCGGCGGAAGCTTTCTTT
TRBJ1-4 TRBD1 few TRBV28 CASRDRAGEKLFF TGTGCCAGCAGGGACAGGGCTGGGGAAAAACTGTTTTTT
TRBJ2-2 TRBD2 NA TRBV7-9 CASSPRTSGAGELFF TGTGCCAGCAGCCCCCGGACTAGCGGGGCCGGGGAGCTGTTTTTT
TRBJ2-1 NA NA TRBV3-1/TRBV3-2 CASSQPGTTYNEQFF TGTGCCAGCAGCCAACCGGGGACAACCTACAATGAGCAGTTCTTC
TRBJ2-2 TRBD1 NA TRBV5-6 CASSFRFTGADTGELFF TGTGCCAGCAGCTTCCGATTCACAGGGGCTGACACCGGGGAGCTGTTTTTT
TRBJ2-5 NA NA TRBV7-2 CASSLGIGGSETQYF TGTGCCAGCAGCTTAGGGATAGGGGGATCAGAGACCCAGTACTTC
TRBJ2-3 NA NA TRBV5-1 CASSPGVGTDTQYF TGCGCCAGCAGTCCGGGGGTGGGCACAGATACGCAGTATTTT
TRBJ1-1 NA NA TRBV5-1 CASSFQQGGTEAFF TGCGCCAGCAGCTTCCAACAGGGTGGCACTGAAGCTTTCTTT
TRBJ1-5 NA once TRBV10-2 CASSESIGQPQHF TGCGCCAGCAGTGAGTCGATCGGTCAGCCCCAGCATTTT
TRBJ2-7 TRBD2 NA TRBV7-9 CASSLGASGGLNYEQYF TGTGCCAGCAGCTTAGGGGCTAGCGGGGGCCTCAACTACGAGCAGTACTTC
TRBJ2-1 TRBD2 NA TRBV7-9 CASSLVAGGYNEQFF TGTGCCAGCAGCTTAGTAGCGGGGGGGTACAATGAGCAGTTCTTC
TRBJ1-5 TRBD1 NA TRBV19 CASRSPGTGLFNQPQHF TGTGCCAGTAGGAGCCCCGGGACAGGGTTATTCAATCAGCCCCAGCATTTT
TRBJ2-4 TRBD1 NA TRBV19 CASSIYLGTGNKGLAKNIQYF TGTGCCAGTAGTATATACCTGGGGACAGGAAATAAAGGCCTAGCCAAAAACATTCAGTACTTC
TRBJ1-3 NA NA TRBV7-9 CASSPNDGGNTIYF TGTGCCAGCAGCCCGAACGACGGGGGAAACACCATATATTTT
TRBJ2-2 TRBD1 once TRBV7-2 CASSLNRGNTGELFF TGTGCCAGCAGCCTGAACAGGGGGAACACCGGGGAGCTGTTTTTT
TRBJ2-3 NA NA TRBV3-1/TRBV3-2 CASSLRDTQYF TGTGCCAGCAGCCTCAGAGATACGCAGTATTTT
TRBJ2-1 TRBD2 NA TRBV13 CASSSQVWAGAYNEQFF TGTGCCAGCAGCTCTCAGGTCTGGGCGGGGGCCTACAATGAGCAGTTCTTC
TRBJ2-5 NA NA TRBV6-1 CASSESRAPRETQYF TGTGCCAGCAGTGAATCGAGAGCACCGCGGGAGACCCAGTACTTC
TRBJ2-1 NA NA TRBV5-1 CASSLATDFDEQFF TGCGCCAGCAGCTTGGCCACGGACTTTGATGAGCAGTTCTTC
TRBJ2-6 TRBD1 NA TRBV19 CASRQPDRGRSGANVLTF TGTGCCAGTAGACAACCCGACAGGGGCCGCTCTGGGGCCAACGTCCTGACTTTC
TRBJ2-5 TRBD1 once TRBV5-1 CASSGTGTGEETQYF TGCGCCAGCAGCGGGACCGGGACAGGGGAAGAGACCCAGTACTTC
TRBJ1-1 NA NA TRBV6-1 CASSETGNTEAFF TGTGCCAGCAGTGAGACGGGTAACACTGAAGCTTTCTTT
TRBJ2-3 TRBD1 NA TRBV6-2/TRBV6-3 CASTPGQADTQYF TGTGCCAGCACCCCGGGACAGGCAGATACGCAGTATTTT
TRBJ2-3 NA NA TRBV11-2 CASSLDLIPPGDTQYF TGTGCCAGCAGCTTAGATCTCATCCCGCCGGGGGATACGCAGTATTTT
TRBJ2-6 NA NA TRBV11-2 CASSFRGSGANVLTF TGTGCCAGCAGCTTTCGGGGTTCCGGGGCCAACGTCCTGACTTTC
TRBJ1-1 NA NA TRBV5-1 CASSIDSKLEAFF TGCGCCAGCAGTATCGACAGCAAACTTGAAGCTTTCTTT
TRBJ2-5 TRBD2 NA TRBV11-2 CASSSGLAGGETQYF TGTGCCAGCAGCTCCGGACTAGCGGGGGGTGAGACCCAGTACTTC
TRBJ2-1 TRBD2 NA TRBV11-2 CASSATSGGFYNEQFF TGTGCCAGCAGCGCCACTAGCGGGGGTTTCTACAATGAGCAGTTCTTC
TRBJ2-1 TRBD2 NA TRBV18 CASSPPELAGIYNEQFF TGTGCCAGCTCACCACCTGAACTAGCGGGCATCTACAATGAGCAGTTCTTC
TRBJ2-5 NA NA TRBV6-5 CASSYRGIQETQYF TGTGCCAGCAGTTACCGGGGTATCCAAGAGACCCAGTACTTC
TRBJ1-6 TRBD1 few TRBV28 CASSIGTGVGSPLHF TGTGCCAGCAGTATCGGGACAGGTGTGGGCTCACCCCTCCACTTT
TRBJ2-2 TRBD2 once TRBV9 CASSLRTSGGALGLKAGELFF TGTGCCAGCAGCCTCCGGACTAGCGGGGGGGCCCTGGGGCTGAAGGCCGGGGAGCTGTTTTTT
TRBJ1-3 NA NA TRBV3-1/TRBV3-2 CASSQDLPRSGNTIYF TGTGCCAGCAGCCAAGATCTCCCCAGATCTGGAAACACCATATATTTT
TRBJ1-4 NA NA TRBV5-1 CASSLGAGIVVGEKLFF TGCGCCAGCAGCTTGGGGGCGGGTATCGTCGTTGGTGAAAAACTGTTTTTT
TRBJ1-4 NA few TRBV7-3 CASSLMTGEKLFF TGTGCCAGCAGCTTAATGACGGGGGAAAAACTGTTTTTT
TRBJ2-1 TRBD2 NA TRBV2 CASSTQRGAVDEQFF TGTGCCAGCAGTACCCAGCGGGGGGCAGTCGATGAGCAGTTCTTC
TRBJ2-7 TRBD1 NA TRBV14 CASSQDRAYEQYF TGTGCCAGCAGTCAGGACAGGGCTTACGAGCAGTACTTC
TRBJ2-5 TRBD1 NA TRBV9 CASSLRTGSQETQYF TGTGCCAGCAGCCTCAGGACAGGGAGCCAAGAGACCCAGTACTTC
TRBJ2-3 TRBD1 NA TRBV5-1 CASSAGQGPDTQYF TGCGCCAGCAGCGCCGGACAGGGCCCAGATACGCAGTATTTT
TRBJ2-4 TRBD1 NA TRBV5-4 CASSLGQGASAKNIQYF TGTGCCAGCAGCTTGGGACAGGGGGCGTCAGCCAAAAACATTCAGTACTTC
TRBJ1-1 TRBD1 few TRBV6-5 CASLQGTNTEAFF TGTGCCAGTTTACAGGGGACGAACACTGAAGCTTTCTTT
TRBJ1-1 NA NA TRBV12-5 CASGLSQGNRRNTEAFF TGTGCTAGTGGTCTATCCCAGGGGAACAGGAGGAACACTGAAGCTTTCTTT
TRBJ2-5 NA NA TRBV5-1 CASSRTSEETQYF TGCGCCAGCAGTAGGACATCCGAAGAGACCCAGTACTTC
TRBJ2-2 NA NA TRBV28 CAIHHLRQTNTGELFF TGTGCCATCCACCACCTGAGACAGACTAACACCGGGGAGCTGTTTTTT